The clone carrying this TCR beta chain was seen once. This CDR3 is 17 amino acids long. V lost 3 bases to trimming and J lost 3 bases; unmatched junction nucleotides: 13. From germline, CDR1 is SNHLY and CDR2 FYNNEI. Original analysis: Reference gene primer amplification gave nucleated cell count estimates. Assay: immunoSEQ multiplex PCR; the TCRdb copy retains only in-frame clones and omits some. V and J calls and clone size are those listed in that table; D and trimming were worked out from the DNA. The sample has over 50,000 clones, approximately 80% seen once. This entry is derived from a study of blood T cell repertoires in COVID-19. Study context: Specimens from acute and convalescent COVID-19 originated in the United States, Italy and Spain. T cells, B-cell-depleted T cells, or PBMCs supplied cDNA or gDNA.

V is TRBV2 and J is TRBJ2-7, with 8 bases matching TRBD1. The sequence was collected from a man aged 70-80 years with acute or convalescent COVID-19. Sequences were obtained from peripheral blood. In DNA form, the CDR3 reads TGTGCCAGCAGTGATCCCGCAGACAGGGGAGCAGGCTACGAGCAGTACTTC. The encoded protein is CASSDPADRGAGYEQYF.